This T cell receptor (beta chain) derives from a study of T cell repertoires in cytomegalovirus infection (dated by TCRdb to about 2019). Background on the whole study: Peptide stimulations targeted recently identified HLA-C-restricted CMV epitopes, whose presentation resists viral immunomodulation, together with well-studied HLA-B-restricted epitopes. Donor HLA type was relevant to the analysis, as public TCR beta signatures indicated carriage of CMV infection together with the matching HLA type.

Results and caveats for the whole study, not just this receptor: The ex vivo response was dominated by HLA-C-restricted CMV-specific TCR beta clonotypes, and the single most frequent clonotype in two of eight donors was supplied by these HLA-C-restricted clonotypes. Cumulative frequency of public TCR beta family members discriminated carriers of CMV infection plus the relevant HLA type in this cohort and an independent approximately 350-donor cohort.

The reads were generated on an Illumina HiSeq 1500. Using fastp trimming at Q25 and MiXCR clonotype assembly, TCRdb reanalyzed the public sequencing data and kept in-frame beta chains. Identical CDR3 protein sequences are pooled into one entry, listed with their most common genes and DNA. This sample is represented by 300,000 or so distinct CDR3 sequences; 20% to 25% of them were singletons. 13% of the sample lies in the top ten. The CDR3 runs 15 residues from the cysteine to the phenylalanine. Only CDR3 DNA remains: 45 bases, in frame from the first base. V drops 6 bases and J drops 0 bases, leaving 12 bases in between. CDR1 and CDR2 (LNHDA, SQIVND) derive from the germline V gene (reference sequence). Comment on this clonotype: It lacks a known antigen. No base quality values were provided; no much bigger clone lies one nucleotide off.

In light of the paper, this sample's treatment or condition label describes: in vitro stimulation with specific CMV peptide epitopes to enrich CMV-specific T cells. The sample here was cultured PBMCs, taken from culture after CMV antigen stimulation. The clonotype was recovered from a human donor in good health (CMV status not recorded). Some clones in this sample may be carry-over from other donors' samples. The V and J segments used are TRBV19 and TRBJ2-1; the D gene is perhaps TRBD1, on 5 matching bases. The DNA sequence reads TGTGCCAGTAGAAGGGGTCCCCCCTCCTACAATGAGCAGTTCTTC. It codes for CASRRGPPSYNEQFF.